The T cell receptor beta chain under discussion was sequenced for a study of cytomegalovirus exposure and HLA in healthy donors. About the research overall: Unique TCRs from HLA-typed donors, 65 million to 85 million of them, were held in an early data release.

The PCR ran on 60 Vbeta and 13 Jbeta primers. Assay used: immunoSEQ multiplex PCR; TCRdb lists only in-frame clones, some missing. Of roughly 99,000 clones listed, around 80% are singletons. This clone was seen a few times. What it binds is unknown. Germline V lookup: CDR1 SNHLY, CDR2 FYNNEI. The ends lost 10 bases at V and 2 bases at J; junction bases unmatched: 14. The CDR3 loop spans 16 amino acids. Findings of the study overall: Common viral pathogens were later found to be apparently linked to several of the most significant clusters.

The chain joins TRBV2 to TRBJ1-3; 7 bases match TRBD1. This TCR was sampled from a man aged 25 to 45 in good health and CMV-seropositive. The sample was PBMCs. CDR3 loop: CATSPGQTVAGNTIYF. The DNA for the CDR3 is TGTGCCACAAGCCCGGGACAGACTGTCGCTGGAAACACCATATATTTT.